The next 2 T cell receptor beta chains were all read from a single sample in a study of low-dose radiotherapy and immunotherapy resistance in tumors. Covering alpha and beta chains, TRAV- and TRBV-specific primers were used for the first-strand cDNA. TCRs were amplified for 15 to 25 PCR cycles with a constant-region primer and V-primer adapter. Via MiXCR, TCRdb re-called the reads, giving one row per CDR3 protein. The sample has 15,000 or so distinct CDR3 sequences, about half seen once. All receptors come from a human donor with advanced metastatic prostate, ovarian, gallbladder or colorectal cancer (not recorded which). This table probably holds off-target reads from a library built for another chain.

This clonotype has more than one count but fewer than ten. This chain links TRBV12-3 or TRBV12-4 with TRBJ2-7; TRBD2 matches 7 bases. With 4 bases clipped from V and 6 bases from J, the junction kept 9 bases outside the gene matches. The CDR3 runs to 14 residues. In nucleotides, the CDR3 is TGTGCCAGCAGTTGGGGAGGGCGTGGGTCCGAGCAGTACTTC. Encoded protein: CASSWGGRGSEQYF.

The chain carries TRBV7-8 and TRBJ2-1; weak D call: TRBD2 (6 bases). Trimming shortened V by 5 bases and J by 10 bases, and 18 bases separated the two germline ends. The germline CDR1 and CDR2 sequences are SGHVS and FQNEAQ. This CDR3 comprises 14 residues. The CDR3 is CASSLGSPPGEQFF. DNA for the CDR3: TGTGCCAGCAGCCTCGGGAGTCCTCCGGGGGAGCAGTTCTTC.